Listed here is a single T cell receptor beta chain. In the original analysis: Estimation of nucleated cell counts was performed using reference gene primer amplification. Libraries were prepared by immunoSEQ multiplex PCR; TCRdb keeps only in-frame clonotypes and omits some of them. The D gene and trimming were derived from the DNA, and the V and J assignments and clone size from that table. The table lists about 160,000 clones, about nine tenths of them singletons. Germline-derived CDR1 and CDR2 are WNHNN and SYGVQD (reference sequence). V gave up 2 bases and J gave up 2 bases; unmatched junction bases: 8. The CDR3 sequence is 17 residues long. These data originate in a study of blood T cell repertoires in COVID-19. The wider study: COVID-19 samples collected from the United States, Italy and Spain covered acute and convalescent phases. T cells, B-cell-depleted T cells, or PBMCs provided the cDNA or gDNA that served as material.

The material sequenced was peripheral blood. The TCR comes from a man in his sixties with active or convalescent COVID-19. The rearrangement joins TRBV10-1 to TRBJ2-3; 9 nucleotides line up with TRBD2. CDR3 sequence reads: CASSEGGGARNTDTQYF. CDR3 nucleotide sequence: TGCGCCAGCAGTGAGGGCGGGGGGGCCAGGAACACAGATACGCAGTATTTT.